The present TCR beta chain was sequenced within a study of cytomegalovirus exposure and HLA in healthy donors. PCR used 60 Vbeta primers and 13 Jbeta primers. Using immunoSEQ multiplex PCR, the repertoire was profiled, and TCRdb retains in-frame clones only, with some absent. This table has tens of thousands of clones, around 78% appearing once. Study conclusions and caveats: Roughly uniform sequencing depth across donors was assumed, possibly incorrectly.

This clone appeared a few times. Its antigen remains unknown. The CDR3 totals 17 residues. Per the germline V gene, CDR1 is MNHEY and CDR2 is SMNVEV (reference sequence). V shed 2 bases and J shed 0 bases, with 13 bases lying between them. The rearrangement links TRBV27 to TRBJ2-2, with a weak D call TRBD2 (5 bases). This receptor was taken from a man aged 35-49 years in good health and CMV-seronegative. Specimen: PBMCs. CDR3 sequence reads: CASSLRRPPANTGELFF. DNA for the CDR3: TGTGCCAGCAGTTTAAGGAGGCCCCCAGCGAACACCGGGGAGCTGTTTTTT.